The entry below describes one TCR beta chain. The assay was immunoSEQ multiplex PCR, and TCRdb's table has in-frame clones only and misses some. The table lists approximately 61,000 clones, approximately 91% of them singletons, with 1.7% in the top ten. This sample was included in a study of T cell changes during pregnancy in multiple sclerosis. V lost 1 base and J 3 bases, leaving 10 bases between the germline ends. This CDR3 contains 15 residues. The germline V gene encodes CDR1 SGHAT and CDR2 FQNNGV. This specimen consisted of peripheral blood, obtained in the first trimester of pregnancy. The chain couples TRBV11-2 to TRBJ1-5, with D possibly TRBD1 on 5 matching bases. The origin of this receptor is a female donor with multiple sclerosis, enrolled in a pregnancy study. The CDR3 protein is CASSLGQGPNQPQHF. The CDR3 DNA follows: TGTGCCAGCAGCTTAGGGCAGGGCCCCAATCAGCCCCAGCATTTT.